This entry lists 19 T cell receptor beta chains sequenced from one sample in a study of radiotherapy plus CTLA-4 blockade in lung cancer. TCRdb keeps only in-frame clones here, not all; method: immunoSEQ multiplex PCR. The repertoire holds 55,000 to 80,000 clones, with over 65% as singletons. Sequenced material: peripheral blood, taken from a patient treated with radiotherapy plus ipilimumab. These receptors originate from a human donor with non-small cell lung cancer who had a complete response to radiotherapy plus ipilimumab.

The count of this clone is one. This chain links TRBV10-1 with TRBJ2-6; 7 bases match TRBD1. Unmatched junction bases numbered 2, after V lost 6 bases and J lost 0 bases. CDR1 is WNHNN and CDR2 is SYGVQD in the germline V gene (reference sequence). This CDR3 region has 15 residues. The CDR3 loop reads CASSTGASGANVLTF. The CDR3 DNA is TGCGCCAGCAGCACAGGGGCCTCTGGGGCCAACGTCCTGACTTTC.

The chain links TRBV7-9 to TRBJ2-1; 12 bases are shared with TRBD2. There are 15 residues in the CDR3. V lost 5 bases to trimming and J lost 7 bases; unmatched junction nucleotides: 6. Germline CDR1 SEHNR, CDR2 FQNEAQ (reference sequence). The CDR3 DNA sequence: TGTGCCAGCAGCCCCCCTAGCGGGAGGGCTAATGAGCAGTTCTTC. Translation: CASSPPSGRANEQFF.

On this clone itself: A read error may produce the germline difference seen at one junction end. The chain joins TRBV5-8 to TRBJ1-5; D not resolved. The length of the CDR3 is 13 residues. Germline V gene lookup returns CDR1 SGHTS and CDR2 YDEGEE. The CDR3 reads CAISLDRNQPQHF. The CDR3 DNA sequence: TGTGCCATCAGCTTGGATCGCAATCAGCCCCAGCATTTT.

This clone turned up a few times. The rearrangement links TRBV6-6 to TRBJ2-7, with D tentatively TRBD1 or TRBD2 (5 bases each). Germline V gene lookup returns CDR1 MNHNY and CDR2 SVGAGI (reference sequence). The CDR3 length is 13 residues. Between the trimmed V and J ends, which lost 8 bases and 7 bases, there was a span of 18 bases. The DNA of the CDR3 is TGTGCCAGCGCCGAGGGGATTTGGGCGGAGCAGTACGTC. Its protein product is CASAEGIWAEQYV.

The genes are TRBV19 and TRBJ2-7; perhaps TRBD1 as D (5 bases). V was trimmed by 6 bases and J by 0 bases, leaving 15 bases between them. CDR1 is LNHDA and CDR2 is SQIVND in the germline V gene (reference sequence). The length of the CDR3 is 15 residues. This CDR3 is CASSPGQGFSYEQYF. CDR3 sequence (DNA): TGTGCCAGTAGCCCCGGGCAGGGCTTCTCCTACGAGCAGTACTTC. Combining the CDR3 with reference TRBV19 and TRBJ2-7 gives the whole variable domain DGGITQSPKYLFRKEGQNVTLSCEQNLNHDAMYWYRQDPGQGLRLIYYSQIVNDFQKGDIAEGYSVSREKKESFPLTVTSAQKNPTAFYLCASSPGQGFSYEQYFGPGTRLTVT.

The rearrangement joins TRBV27 to TRBJ2-7, with TRBD1 identical over 9 bases. The germline gives CDR1 MNHEY, CDR2 SMNVEV (reference sequence). J was trimmed by 0 bases and V by 6 bases; bases with no gene match: 6. This CDR3 spans 15 amino acids. The CDR3 DNA reads TGTGCCAGCAGCTTAACAGGGGGCACCTCCTACGAGCAGTACGTC. It encodes CASSLTGGTSYEQYV.

The rearrangement links TRBV30 to TRBJ2-1; 7 bases match TRBD2. Trimming at V came to 0 bases and at J to 8 bases, leaving 4 bases not matched to a gene. In germline, CDR1 is GTSNPN, CDR2 SVGIG (reference sequence). This CDR3 has 13 residues. CDR3 sequence: CAWSVQAGYEQFF. The CDR3 bases are TGTGCCTGGAGTGTACAAGCGGGATATGAGCAGTTCTTC.

The table lists this clone with a count of one. CDR3 sequence reads: CASTPGFGGYTF. The CDR3 nucleotides read TGTGCCAGCACCCCAGGGTTTGGCGGCTACACCTTC. This rearrangement joins TRBV27 to TRBJ1-2, with D perhaps matching TRBD1 (5 bases). V gave up 7 bases and J gave up 8 bases, with 14 bases separating them. The CDR3 is 12 residues long. Germline assignment: CDR1 MNHEY and CDR2 SMNVEV (reference sequence).

This clone has only one observation. As DNA, the CDR3 is TGTGCCAGCAGTTACAAGTCACTCCTAGGTGGCTATGGCTACACCTTC. Translation gives CASSYKSLLGGYGYTF. The chain carries TRBV6-5 and TRBJ1-2; D gene unclear. Trimming removed 2 bases from V and 4 bases from J, with 17 bases in between. Germline lookup yields CDR1 MNHEY and CDR2 SVGAGI. CDR3 length: 16 amino acids.

This clone was seen a few times. The chain has TRBV18 and TRBJ2-3; 13 bases align to TRBD2. CDR3 size: 15 residues. Looked up from germline, CDR1 is KGHSH and CDR2 is LQKENI. V dropped 6 bases and J dropped 6; count of bases not matched to a gene: 6. The CDR3: CASSGTSGARDTQYF. The CDR3 DNA follows: TGTGCCAGCTCGGGGACTAGCGGGGCCCGGGATACGCAGTATTTT.

The chain combines TRBV11-2 with TRBJ1-2, with 9 bases matching TRBD1. CDR1 is SGHAT, CDR2 FQNNGV, per germline. CDR3 length: 15 residues. The V gene end was trimmed by 1 base and the J gene end by 8 bases; junction bases not matched to a gene: 8. CDR3 residues: CASSLGGGQGSGYTF. The CDR3 DNA reads as TGTGCCAGCAGCTTAGGGGGGGGACAGGGCTCAGGCTACACCTTC.

Only one count was recorded for this clone. The chain has TRBV9 and TRBJ1-2; D is uncertain. There are 9 residues in the CDR3. Trimming took off 7 bases at V and 8 bases at J, with 6 bases between the two ends. Germline lookup yields CDR1 SGDLS and CDR2 YYNGEE. In DNA form, the CDR3 reads TGTGCCAGCTTGGGGGGCTACACCTTC. Amino acid sequence: CASLGGYTF. Full variable domain (outside the CDR3, taken from reference TRBV9 and TRBJ1-2): DSGVTQTPKHLITATGQRVTLRCSPRSGDLSVYWYQQSLDQGLQFLIQYYNGEERAKGNILERFSAQQFPDLHSELNLSSLELGDSALYFCASLGGYTFGSGTRLTVV.

The V and J genes are TRBV7-9 and TRBJ1-2; no reliable D call. The CDR3 spans 13 residues. The ends were cut back, 3 bases at V and 8 bases at J, with 13 bases in the middle. The germline gives CDR1 SEHNR, CDR2 FQNEAQ (reference sequence). The chain's CDR3 is CASSLDVPRGYTF. CDR3 DNA: TGTGCCAGCAGCTTGGACGTTCCCAGGGGCTACACCTTC.

The genes are TRBV10-1 and TRBJ2-7; D tentatively fits TRBD1 or TRBD2 (5 bases each). V dropped 5 bases and J dropped 5 bases, with 25 bases sitting between them. This CDR3 contains 17 residues. The germline CDR1 and CDR2 sequences are WNHNN and SYGVQD (reference sequence). The CDR3: CASSMRRDGTSSDEQYF. The CDR3 DNA reads TGCGCCAGCAGTATGCGCCGGGACGGGACCTCAAGCGACGAGCAGTACTTC.

This rearrangement joins TRBV6-6 to TRBJ1-6, with D unresolved. The CDR3 is 15 amino acids. Deletions cut 2 bases from V and 0 bases from J, with 5 bases between. The germline gives CDR1 MNHNY, CDR2 SVGAGI (reference sequence). CDR3 DNA: TGTGCCAGCAGTTACCGGAGCTCCTATAATTCACCCCTCCACTTT. The encoded protein is CASSYRSSYNSPLHF.

V usage is TRBV30 and J usage is TRBJ1-4; D is uncertain. The ends were cut back, 0 bases at V and 9 bases at J, with 14 bases in the middle. The CDR3 is 14 amino acids. Germline loops: CDR1 GTSNPN, CDR2 SVGIG (reference sequence). Here the CDR3 reads CAWSVSLTGKKLFF. The CDR3 DNA reads TGTGCCTGGAGTGTGTCCCTTACGGGAAAAAAACTGTTTTTT.

The V call is TRBV18, the J call TRBJ1-5; 12 positions agree with TRBD1. This CDR3 comprises 18 residues. Germline V CDR1 and CDR2: KGHSH, LQKENI. V was pared by 4 bases and J by 0 bases, with 7 bases of the junction left unmatched. The CDR3 sequence is CASSQGTGGMGSNQPQHF. The CDR3 DNA is TGTGCCAGCTCACAAGGGACAGGGGGCATGGGTAGCAATCAGCCCCAGCATTTT.

J is TRBJ2-7 and V is TRBV2; D tentatively reads TRBD1 or TRBD2 (5 bases each). Trimming removed 8 bases at V and 0 bases at J, with 8 bases between. In germline, CDR1 is SNHLY, CDR2 FYNNEI. CDR3 length equals 12 residues. Here the CDR3 reads CASGGGSYEQYV. The DNA for the CDR3 is TGTGCCAGCGGTGGGGGCTCCTACGAGCAGTACGTC.

The chain carries TRBV30 and TRBJ1-2; 7 bases agree with TRBD1. V lost 0 bases to trimming and J lost 0 bases; unmatched junction nucleotides: 7. CDR1 and CDR2 (germline): GTSNPN, SVGIG (reference sequence). The CDR3 sequence is 16 residues long. DNA of the CDR3: TGTGCCTGGAGTGTACTACGACAGGGACCTAACTATGGCTACACCTTC. As protein: CAWSVLRQGPNYGYTF.